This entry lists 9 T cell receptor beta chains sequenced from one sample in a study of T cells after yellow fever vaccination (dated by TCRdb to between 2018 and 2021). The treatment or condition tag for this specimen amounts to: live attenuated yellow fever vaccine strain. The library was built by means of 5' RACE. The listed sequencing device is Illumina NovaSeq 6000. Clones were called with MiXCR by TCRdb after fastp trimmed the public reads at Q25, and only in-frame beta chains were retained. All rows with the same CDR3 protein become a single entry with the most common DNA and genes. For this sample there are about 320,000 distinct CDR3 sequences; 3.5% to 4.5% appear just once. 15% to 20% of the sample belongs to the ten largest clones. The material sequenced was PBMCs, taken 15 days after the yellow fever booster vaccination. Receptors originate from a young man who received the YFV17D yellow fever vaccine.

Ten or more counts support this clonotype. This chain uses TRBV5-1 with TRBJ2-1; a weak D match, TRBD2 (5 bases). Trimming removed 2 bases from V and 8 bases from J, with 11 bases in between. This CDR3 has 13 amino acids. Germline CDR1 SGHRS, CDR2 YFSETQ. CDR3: CASSFGVWDEQFF. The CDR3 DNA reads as TGCGCCAGCAGCTTCGGGGTCTGGGATGAGCAGTTCTTC.

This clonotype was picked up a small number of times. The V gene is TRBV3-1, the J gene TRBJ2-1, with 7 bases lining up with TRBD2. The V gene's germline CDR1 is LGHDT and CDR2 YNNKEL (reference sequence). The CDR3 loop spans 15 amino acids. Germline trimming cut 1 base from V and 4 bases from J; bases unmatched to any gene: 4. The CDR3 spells CASSQARGGYNEQFF. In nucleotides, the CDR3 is TGTGCCAGCAGCCAAGCCCGCGGGGGTTACAATGAGCAGTTCTTC.

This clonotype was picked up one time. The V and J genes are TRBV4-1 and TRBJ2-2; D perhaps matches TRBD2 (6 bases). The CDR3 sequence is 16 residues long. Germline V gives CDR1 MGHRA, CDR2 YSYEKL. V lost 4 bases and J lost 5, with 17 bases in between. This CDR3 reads CASSLRGTGRTGELFF. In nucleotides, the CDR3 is TGCGCCAGCAGCCTGCGAGGGACGGGGAGGACCGGGGAGCTGTTTTTT.

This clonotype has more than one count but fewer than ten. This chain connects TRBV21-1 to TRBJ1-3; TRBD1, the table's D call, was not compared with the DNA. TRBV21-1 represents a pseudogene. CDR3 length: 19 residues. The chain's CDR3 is CASRTGETSWRSSGNTIYF. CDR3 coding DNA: TGTGCCAGCAGGACTGGGGAGACATCTTGGAGGAGCTCTGGAAACACCATATATTTT.

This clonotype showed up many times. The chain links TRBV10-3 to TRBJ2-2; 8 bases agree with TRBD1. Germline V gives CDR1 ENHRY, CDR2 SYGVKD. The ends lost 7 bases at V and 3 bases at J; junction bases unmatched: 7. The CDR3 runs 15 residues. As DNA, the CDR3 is TGTGCCATCAACTCCAGGGGGCGGTACACCGGGGAGCTGTTTTTT. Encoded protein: CAINSRGRYTGELFF.

DNA for the CDR3: TGTGCCAGCTCACCGACCCCCTCCGGGTTGGACTACGAGCAGTACGTC. This sequence encodes CASSPTPSGLDYEQYV. The chain has TRBV18 and TRBJ2-7; D uncertain. The CDR3 loop spans 16 amino acids. Germline V CDR1 and CDR2: KGHSH, LQKENI. The germline V and J ends were trimmed by 3 bases and 3 bases, with 18 bases remaining between them.

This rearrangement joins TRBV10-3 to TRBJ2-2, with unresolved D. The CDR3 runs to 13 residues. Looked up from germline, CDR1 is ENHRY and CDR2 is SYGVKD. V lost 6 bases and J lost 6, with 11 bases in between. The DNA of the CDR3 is TGTGCCATCAGGATGACGTCCCCCGGGGAGCTGTTTTTT. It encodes CAIRMTSPGELFF.

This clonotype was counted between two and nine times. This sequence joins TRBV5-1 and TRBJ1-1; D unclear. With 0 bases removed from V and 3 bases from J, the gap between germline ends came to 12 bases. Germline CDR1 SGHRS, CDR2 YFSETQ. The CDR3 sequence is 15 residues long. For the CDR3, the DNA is TGCGCCAGCAGCTTGGAACACTTCGCCTACACTGAAGCTTTCTTT. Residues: CASSLEHFAYTEAFF.

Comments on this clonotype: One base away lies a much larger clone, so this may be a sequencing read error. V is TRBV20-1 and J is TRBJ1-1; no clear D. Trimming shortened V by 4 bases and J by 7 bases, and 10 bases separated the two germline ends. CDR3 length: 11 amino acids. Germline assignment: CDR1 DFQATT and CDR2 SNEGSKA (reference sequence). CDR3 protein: CSATSGSEAFF. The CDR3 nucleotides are TGCAGTGCTACCAGTGGAAGTGAAGCTTTCTTT.